The source of this T cell receptor beta chain is a study of spatial heterogeneity in lung cancer. A distinct unique molecular identifier was carried by each TCR cDNA molecule. TCRdb analysed the 5' RACE reads with MiXCR anew, one entry per CDR3 protein. The data hold about 19,000 distinct CDR3 sequences, with about 9.6% observed a single time. As for time point: sample taken at primary tumor resection. The donors comprised some 78 untreated early-stage non-small cell lung cancer patients. The V and J ends lost 0 bases and 1 base respectively, with 11 bases between them. This CDR3 spans 15 amino acids. Looked up from germline, CDR1 is SGDLS and CDR2 is YYNGEE. Overall study findings and caveats: Counts of expanded alpha and beta TCRs within tumors tracked the tumor nonsynonymous mutation count.

This clonotype was recorded many times. The target antigen is unknown. This beta chain lies outside the target of a library built for alpha chains; its clone size means little. The TCR comes from a female donor with early-stage non-small cell lung cancer. The material sequenced was lung tumor tissue, taken at surgery. The rearrangement uses TRBV9 and TRBJ2-7; D possibly matches TRBD1 or TRBD2 (5 bases each). The CDR3 is CASSVAGDGSYEQYF. DNA of the CDR3: TGTGCCAGCAGCGTAGCTGGGGACGGATCCTACGAGCAGTACTTC.